The 27 T cell receptor beta chains below come from one sample, sequenced in a study of cytomegalovirus exposure and HLA in healthy donors. The PCR ran on 60 Vbeta and 13 Jbeta primers. The table came from immunoSEQ multiplex PCR; TCRdb's copy has only in-frame clones and leaves some out. There are around 160,000 clones in the sample; around 68% occur only once, and about 1.3% lies in the top ten. Material for sequencing was PBMCs. Every receptor here comes from a man aged 50-60 years in good health and CMV-seronegative.

The rearrangement links TRBV5-1 to TRBJ2-7; D is ambiguous. The germline V gene encodes CDR1 SGHRS and CDR2 YFSETQ. V lost 0 bases and J lost 2, with 6 bases in between. The CDR3 has 13 amino acids. CDR3 nucleotide sequence: TGCGCCAGCAGCTTGGAACAGACCTACGAGCAGTACTTC. As protein: CASSLEQTYEQYF. The whole variable domain, remainder taken from reference TRBV5-1 and TRBJ2-7, is KAGVTQTPRYLIKTRGQQVTLSCSPISGHRSVSWYQQTPGQGLQFLFEYFSETQRNKGNFPGRFSGRQFSNSRSEMNVSTLELGDSALYLCASSLEQTYEQYFGPGTRLTVT.

The CDR3 DNA reads TGTGCCAGCAGTACAGGGAGCCGGGGCTACACCTTC. Protein: CASSTGSRGYTF. The chain couples TRBV28 to TRBJ1-2; D might be TRBD1 (6 bases). The CDR3 has 12 residues. Germline loops: CDR1 MDHEN, CDR2 SYDVKM. V was pared by 5 bases and J by 8 bases, with 12 bases between.

This clone was counted only a few times. The chain recombines TRBV9 with TRBJ2-2; D unclear. Trimming left V 5 bases short and J 3 bases short, with 8 bases between. Germline CDR1 is SGDLS and CDR2 is YYNGEE. This CDR3 contains 13 residues. The CDR3 DNA sequence: TGTGCCAGCAGTCCTACCTACACCGGGGAGCTGTTTTTT. Its protein is CASSPTYTGELFF.

The CDR3 protein is CSVGDRGTGELFF. CDR3 coding DNA: TGCAGCGTAGGGGACAGGGGCACCGGGGAGCTGTTTTTT. The chain carries TRBV29-1 and TRBJ2-2, with 10 nucleotides matching TRBD1. Germline CDR1 and CDR2: SQVTM and ANQGSEA. The J segment lost 4 bases and the V segment lost 6 bases, leaving 2 bases of the junction unmatched. This CDR3 has 13 amino acids.

This clone appeared a few times. This sequence joins TRBV18 and TRBJ2-7; 8 bases are shared with TRBD1. The CDR3 contains 14 residues. Per the germline V gene, CDR1 is KGHSH and CDR2 is LQKENI. V trimming: 5 bases; J trimming: 6 bases; junction bases outside the gene matches: 9. CDR3 amino acids: CASSKVTGELEQYF. CDR3 DNA: TGTGCCAGCTCAAAAGTGACAGGGGAACTCGAGCAGTACTTC.

This clone was detected only a few times. The chain has TRBV7-6 and TRBJ2-2; D gene ambiguous. The V gene's germline CDR1 is SGHVS and CDR2 FNYEAQ. The CDR3 is 15 amino acids. Trimming took off 0 bases at V and 5 bases at J, with 10 bases between the two ends. The CDR3 is CASSLASAGTGELFF. For the CDR3, the DNA is TGTGCCAGCAGCTTAGCGTCGGCAGGAACCGGGGAGCTGTTTTTT.

Only a few counts were recorded for this clone. The V call is TRBV7-2, the J call TRBJ2-1; D unclear. Germline V lookup: CDR1 SGHTA, CDR2 FQGNSA. V was trimmed by 1 base and J by 0 bases, leaving 4 bases between them. The CDR3 consists of 14 residues. CDR3 residues: CASSLDYSYNEQFF. In nucleotides, the CDR3 is TGTGCCAGCAGCTTAGACTACTCCTACAATGAGCAGTTCTTC.

The chain recombines TRBV27 with TRBJ1-2; D call uncertain. Trimming removed 2 bases at V and 8 bases at J, with 21 bases between. The V gene's germline CDR1 is MNHEY and CDR2 SMNVEV (reference sequence). The CDR3 runs 16 residues. The CDR3 loop is CASSLIGGQAAGGYTF. As DNA, the CDR3 is TGTGCCAGCAGTTTAATCGGTGGTCAGGCGGCGGGAGGCTACACCTTC.

This clone has a handful of counts. The chain combines TRBV25-1 with TRBJ2-3; the D gene is possibly TRBD1 (6 bases). V gave up 6 bases and J gave up 7 bases, with 14 bases separating them. This CDR3 has 13 amino acids. CDR1 is MGHDK, CDR2 SYGVNS, per germline. CDR3 in amino acids: CASRGQGHNTQYF. CDR3 sequence (DNA): TGTGCCAGCAGGGGGCAGGGACACAATACGCAGTATTTT.

The rearrangement uses TRBV18 and TRBJ1-1, with a weak D call TRBD1 (6 bases). V lost 2 bases and J lost 1, with 8 bases in between. The CDR3 contains 14 residues. Germline V CDR1 and CDR2: KGHSH, LQKENI. CDR3 protein: CASSPRGQNTEAFF. The CDR3 coding sequence is TGTGCCAGCTCACCAAGGGGACAGAACACTGAAGCTTTCTTT.

This clone was seen more than once but under ten times. The chain links TRBV6-5 to TRBJ2-3; 10 bases match TRBD2. Trimming at V came to 2 bases and at J to 4 bases, leaving 0 bases not matched to a gene. This CDR3 has 14 amino acids. Germline loops: CDR1 MNHEY, CDR2 SVGAGI. CDR3 amino acids: CASSYGTSADTQYF. The CDR3 bases are TGTGCCAGCAGTTACGGGACTAGCGCAGATACGCAGTATTTT.

The chain is built from TRBV6-1 and TRBJ2-3; 9 nucleotides align to TRBD2. Per germline, CDR1 MNHNS and CDR2 SASEGT. J was trimmed by 0 bases and V by 5 bases; bases with no gene match: 3. The CDR3 runs 15 residues. The CDR3 sequence is CASSRGGDSTDTQYF. The CDR3 nucleotides are TGTGCCAGCAGTCGCGGGGGGGATAGCACAGATACGCAGTATTTT.

The chain links TRBV7-9 to TRBJ1-5, with 8 bases identical to TRBD1. V shed 4 bases and J 5 bases; nucleotides not matched to a gene: 7. The CDR3 is 15 residues long. Per germline, CDR1 SEHNR and CDR2 FQNEAQ (reference sequence). CDR3 sequence reads: CASSSGAGGDQPQHF. Written as DNA, the CDR3 is TGTGCCAGCAGCTCTGGGGCAGGGGGCGATCAGCCCCAGCATTTT.

The chain carries TRBV11-2 and TRBJ2-3; 8 nucleotides align to TRBD2. The CDR3 contains 17 residues. The junction had 11 bases not matched to a gene; V was cut back by 4 bases and J by 2 bases. From germline, CDR1 is SGHAT and CDR2 FQNNGV. The CDR3, as DNA: TGTGCCAGCAGCTCCGATGGCGCGGGGGGTTTCACAGATACGCAGTATTTT. Its translation is CASSSDGAGGFTDTQYF.

J is TRBJ2-1 and V is TRBV27; D is perhaps TRBD1 (6 bases). CDR3 size: 16 residues. V shed 5 bases and J shed 0 bases, with 14 bases lying between them. Germline CDR1 MNHEY, CDR2 SMNVEV (reference sequence). The CDR3 nucleotides read TGTGCCAGCAGTAGAAACAGGGTGAGCTCCTACAATGAGCAGTTCTTC. Protein sequence: CASSRNRVSSYNEQFF.

The chain couples TRBV6-5 to TRBJ2-6; weak D call: TRBD1 (5 bases). Trimming cost V 4 bases and J 2 bases, with 6 bases left between them. The CDR3 has 14 residues. From germline, CDR1 is MNHEY and CDR2 SVGAGI. The CDR3 DNA reads TGTGCCAGCAGTTTGACAGCTGGGGCCAACGTCCTGACTTTC. It translates to CASSLTAGANVLTF.

The chain uses TRBV5-5 and TRBJ1-1; D is unresolved. CDR1 SGHKS and CDR2 YYEKEE come from the germline V gene (reference sequence). With 0 bases removed from V and 3 bases from J, the gap between germline ends came to 9 bases. The CDR3 is 14 amino acids. CDR3 bases: TGTGCCAGCAGCTTGGCCCTGCGTGACACTGAAGCTTTCTTT. As protein: CASSLALRDTEAFF.

This clone was detected a few times. The CDR3, as DNA: TGTGCCAGTAGTATGAAGGACAGCCGAAACTCTGGGGCCAACGTCCTGACTTTC. Residues: CASSMKDSRNSGANVLTF. The rearrangement joins TRBV19 to TRBJ2-6; D is possibly TRBD1 (6 bases). V shed 3 bases and J shed 0 bases, with 15 bases lying between them. The CDR3 contains 18 residues. From germline, CDR1 is LNHDA and CDR2 SQIVND (reference sequence).

This clone was seen just once. The chain's CDR3 is CASSLAAGENYGYTF. The CDR3 coding sequence is TGTGCCAGCAGCTTAGCGGCAGGGGAGAACTATGGCTACACCTTC. The chain links TRBV7-6 to TRBJ1-2; weak D call: TRBD1 (6 bases). The ends were cut back, 0 bases at V and 2 bases at J, with 10 bases in the middle. Germline assignment: CDR1 SGHVS and CDR2 FNYEAQ. This CDR3 is 15 amino acids long. The full variable domain, with the rest looked up from reference TRBV7-6 and TRBJ1-2, is GAGVSQSPRYKVTKRGQDVALRCDPISGHVSLYWYRQALGQGPEFLTYFNYEAQQDKSGLPNDRFSAERPEGSISTLTIQRTEQRDSAMYRCASSLAAGENYGYTFGSGTRLTVV.

The chain is built from TRBV5-4 and TRBJ1-2; 7 bases fit TRBD1. The J segment lost 4 bases and the V segment lost 0 bases, leaving 9 bases of the junction unmatched. Per germline, CDR1 SGHNT and CDR2 YYREEE (reference sequence). The CDR3 has 16 residues. The DNA for the CDR3 is TGTGCCAGCAGCTTGGCCCGGAGACAGGGTCCCTATGGCTACACCTTC. It encodes CASSLARRQGPYGYTF.

The chain uses TRBV5-4 and TRBJ2-2; 15 bases align to TRBD2. V lost 3 bases, J lost 7 bases, and 10 bases stayed unmatched. The CDR3 length is 18 residues. From germline, CDR1 is SGHNT and CDR2 YYREEE (reference sequence). In DNA form, the CDR3 reads TGTGCCAGCAGCTCCGCGTGGACTAGCGGGGGGGCGGACGGGGAGCTGTTTTTT. This gives the protein CASSSAWTSGGADGELFF.

The V gene is TRBV15, the J gene TRBJ2-3; D perhaps matches TRBD2 (5 bases). Trimming pared 0 bases from V and 4 bases from J, leaving 11 bases between. The CDR3 covers 15 residues. Looked up from germline, CDR1 is LNHNV and CDR2 is YYDKDF (reference sequence). The CDR3 bases are TGTGCCACCAGCAGAGATCAACGCGGGCCAGATACGCAGTATTTT. Residues: CATSRDQRGPDTQYF.

This chain links TRBV6-5 with TRBJ1-1, with 9 bases fitting TRBD1. The junction had 4 bases not matched to a gene; V was cut back by 2 bases and J by 3 bases. Germline-derived CDR1 and CDR2 are MNHEY and SVGAGI. The CDR3 consists of 15 residues. The CDR3 region is CASSYLDRGYTEAFF. In DNA form, the CDR3 reads TGTGCCAGCAGTTACCTGGACAGGGGCTACACTGAAGCTTTCTTT.

This clone was seen only once. This chain connects TRBV4-3 to TRBJ1-2, with D maybe TRBD1 (6 bases). The CDR3 runs to 17 residues. Germline values: CDR1 LGHNA, CDR2 YSLEER. Trimming left V 0 bases short and J 4 bases short, with 18 bases between. CDR3 sequence: CASSQDIFAGTFYGYTF. Here the CDR3 DNA reads TGCGCCAGCAGCCAAGATATATTCGCCGGGACATTCTATGGCTACACCTTC.

The V gene is TRBV20-1, the J gene TRBJ1-1, with a weak D call TRBD1 (6 bases). The CDR3 is 11 residues long. Germline V lookup: CDR1 DFQATT, CDR2 SNEGSKA (reference sequence). This CDR3 is CNPGQNTEAFF. The CDR3 DNA sequence: TGCAACCCGGGACAGAACACTGAAGCTTTCTTT.

J is TRBJ2-3 and V is TRBV7-2, with 7 bases aligning to TRBD2. The length of the CDR3 is 16 residues. V lost 7 bases and J lost 1; bases outside the gene matches: 11. Germline assignment: CDR1 SGHTA and CDR2 FQGNSA. The chain's CDR3 is CASNRGAGRGTDTQYF. CDR3 nucleotide sequence: TGTGCCAGCAACAGAGGAGCGGGGAGGGGCACAGATACGCAGTATTTT.

A few counts support this clone. The rearrangement links TRBV7-9 to TRBJ1-2; weak D call: TRBD1 (5 bases). CDR1 is SEHNR and CDR2 is FQNEAQ in the germline V gene (reference sequence). V dropped 5 bases and J dropped 5 bases, with 18 bases sitting between them. CDR3 length: 15 amino acids. CDR3 region: CASSPGQGYPYGYTF. CDR3 in DNA: TGTGCCAGCAGCCCCGGGCAGGGTTATCCATATGGCTACACCTTC.